This note documents a single T cell receptor beta chain sequence. Specified treatment: randomized to nivolumab then ipilimumab (arm A) or the reverse (arm B). DNA-damaging chemotherapy had not been given to any patient beforehand. Live CD3+CD8+ CD19− CD56− cells were sorted from PBMCs. This CDR3 is built from 12 residues. The germline V gene encodes CDR1 SQVTM and CDR2 ANQGSEA. The V gene end was trimmed by 6 bases and the J gene end by 1 base; junction bases not matched to a gene: 2. The repertoire was sequenced with immunoSEQ multiplex PCR; TCRdb's copy has only in-frame clones and lacks some. The data contain over 10,000 clones, less than 75% of them seen just once; the ten biggest clones take up around a fifth. The sample comes from a study of sequential checkpoint blockade in melanoma. At the level of the study: Maintenance nivolumab came after either treatment sequence.

Sequenced here: CD8+ T cells sorted from blood (inferred from file names), sampled from a patient given nivolumab and ipilimumab in sequence. The J gene is TRBJ1-1, the V gene TRBV29-1, with 7 bases lining up with TRBD1. This TCR was recovered from a human donor with melanoma. The CDR3 spells CSVRTGNTEAFF. The DNA for the CDR3 is TGCAGCGTACGGACAGGGAACACTGAAGCTTTCTTT.